The 10 T cell receptor beta chains listed next were all sequenced from one sample in a study of blood T cell repertoires in COVID-19. Libraries were prepared by immunoSEQ multiplex PCR; TCRdb keeps only in-frame clonotypes and omits some of them. The sample includes more than 200,000 clones, around 87% seen only once; the top ten take roughly 1.6%. The sequencing input was PBMCs or T cells enriched from blood (not recorded which). The receptors derive from a woman in her forties or fifties who had recovered from COVID-19.

The chain employs TRBV27 and TRBJ2-7, with 8 bases fitting TRBD1. The V and J ends lost 9 bases and 7 bases, in that order; junction bases with no gene match: 20. Germline V gene sequence: CDR1 MNHEY, CDR2 SMNVEV (reference sequence). This CDR3 has 16 amino acids. In DNA form, the CDR3 reads TGTGCCAGTTTTTCCACCCGACAGGGGCCCCTTTTGGAGCAGTACTTC. Protein: CASFSTRQGPLLEQYF.

This clone showed up just once. This chain's CDR3 is CASRLAGPYEQYF. The CDR3 DNA reads as TGCGCCAGCAGGCTGGCAGGCCCCTACGAGCAGTACTTC. This sequence joins TRBV5-1 and TRBJ2-7; D ambiguous. The germline V and J ends were trimmed by 5 bases and 2 bases, with 11 bases remaining between them. CDR1 is SGHRS, CDR2 YFSETQ, per germline. This CDR3 spans 13 amino acids.

The chain uses TRBV5-5 and TRBJ1-6, with TRBD1 matching 10 bases. The CDR3 spans 15 residues. Unmatched junction bases numbered 3, after V lost 4 bases and J lost 5 bases. Germline V gene lookup returns CDR1 SGHKS and CDR2 YYEKEE (reference sequence). CDR3 in DNA: TGTGCCAGCAGCGGGGACAGGGGAAATAATTCACCCCTCCACTTT. It codes for CASSGDRGNNSPLHF.

This clone appeared once. This sequence joins TRBV29-1 and TRBJ1-1; 12 nucleotides agree with TRBD1. V trimming: 4 bases; J trimming: 6 bases; junction bases outside the gene matches: 12. The germline V gene has CDR1 SQVTM and CDR2 ANQGSEA. The CDR3 extends over 16 amino acids. CDR3 amino acids: CSVAGQGAGMASEAFF. The CDR3 bases are TGCAGCGTTGCGGGACAGGGGGCGGGGATGGCCTCTGAAGCTTTCTTT.

The chain uses TRBV19 and TRBJ2-5; 12 bases are a match to TRBD2. The V gene's germline CDR1 is LNHDA and CDR2 SQIVND (reference sequence). The trim removed 5 bases at V and 5 bases at J, leaving 9 bases unmatched. The CDR3 length is 16 residues. The CDR3 spells CASSPTSGRSWETQYF. CDR3 DNA: TGTGCCAGTAGTCCCACTAGCGGGAGGTCTTGGGAGACCCAGTACTTC.

About this clone: Other nucleotide sequences in the sample specify the same CDR3. This rearrangement joins TRBV12-3 or TRBV12-4 to TRBJ2-2; no clear D. The CDR3 runs to 13 residues. Trimming took 6 bases from V and 2 from J, leaving 7 bases between them. The CDR3 DNA follows: TGTGCCAGCAGCCCCCTTAACACCGGGGAGCTGTTTTTT. Its protein is CASSPLNTGELFF.

The CDR3 DNA is TGTGCCATCAGTGAGTTCGCGGAGAGGCCGGATGGCTACACCTTC. Protein sequence: CAISEFAERPDGYTF. The chain joins TRBV10-3 to TRBJ1-2; D uncertain. CDR1 ENHRY and CDR2 SYGVKD come from the germline V gene. Trimming removed 1 base from V and 6 bases from J, with 15 bases in between. The length of the CDR3 is 15 residues.

V and J are TRBV28 and TRBJ2-5, with 7 bases matching TRBD2. V shed 5 bases and J 4 bases; nucleotides not matched to a gene: 10. Germline CDR1 reads MDHEN; CDR2 reads SYDVKM. The CDR3 is 15 residues long. The chain's CDR3 is CASSPPAGMGETQYF. DNA of the CDR3: TGTGCCAGCAGTCCACCAGCGGGAATGGGAGAGACCCAGTACTTC.

This rearrangement joins TRBV27 to TRBJ1-1; 7 nucleotides match TRBD1. The V gene end was trimmed by 6 bases and the J gene end by 1 base; junction bases not matched to a gene: 2. The CDR3 is made up of 13 amino acids. The germline gives CDR1 MNHEY, CDR2 SMNVEV (reference sequence). The CDR3 DNA sequence: TGTGCCAGCAGATACAGGGGGAACACTGAAGCTTTCTTT. Translation gives CASRYRGNTEAFF.

The CDR3 here is CASSVGTGLNTEAFF. DNA for the CDR3: TGTGCCAGCAGCGTAGGGACAGGGTTGAACACTGAAGCTTTCTTT. The V call is TRBV9, the J call TRBJ1-1; 8 bases align to TRBD1. The germline V gene encodes CDR1 SGDLS and CDR2 YYNGEE. The V segment lost 0 bases and the J segment 0 bases; nucleotides outside the gene matches: 1. The CDR3 covers 15 residues.